This TCR beta chain is from a study of blood T cell repertoires in COVID-19. The data were produced by immunoSEQ multiplex PCR, yet TCRdb's version contains in-frame clones alone and is incomplete. The table lists 90,000 to 100,000 clones, more than 70% of them singletons, with around 22% in the top ten. Looked up from germline, CDR1 is SGHAT and CDR2 is FQNNGV. The CDR3 totals 14 residues. Trimming stripped 3 bases from V and 14 bases from J, with 22 bases between. This clone was seen only a few times. The J gene is TRBJ1-1, the V gene TRBV11-2; D not resolved. Source material: peripheral blood. The sequence was collected from a man in his sixties or seventies with acute or convalescent COVID-19. The CDR3 loop is CASSLSDGGLGVFF. In DNA, the CDR3 is TGTGCCAGCAGCTTGTCGGATGGCGGGCTGGGAGTATTCTTT.